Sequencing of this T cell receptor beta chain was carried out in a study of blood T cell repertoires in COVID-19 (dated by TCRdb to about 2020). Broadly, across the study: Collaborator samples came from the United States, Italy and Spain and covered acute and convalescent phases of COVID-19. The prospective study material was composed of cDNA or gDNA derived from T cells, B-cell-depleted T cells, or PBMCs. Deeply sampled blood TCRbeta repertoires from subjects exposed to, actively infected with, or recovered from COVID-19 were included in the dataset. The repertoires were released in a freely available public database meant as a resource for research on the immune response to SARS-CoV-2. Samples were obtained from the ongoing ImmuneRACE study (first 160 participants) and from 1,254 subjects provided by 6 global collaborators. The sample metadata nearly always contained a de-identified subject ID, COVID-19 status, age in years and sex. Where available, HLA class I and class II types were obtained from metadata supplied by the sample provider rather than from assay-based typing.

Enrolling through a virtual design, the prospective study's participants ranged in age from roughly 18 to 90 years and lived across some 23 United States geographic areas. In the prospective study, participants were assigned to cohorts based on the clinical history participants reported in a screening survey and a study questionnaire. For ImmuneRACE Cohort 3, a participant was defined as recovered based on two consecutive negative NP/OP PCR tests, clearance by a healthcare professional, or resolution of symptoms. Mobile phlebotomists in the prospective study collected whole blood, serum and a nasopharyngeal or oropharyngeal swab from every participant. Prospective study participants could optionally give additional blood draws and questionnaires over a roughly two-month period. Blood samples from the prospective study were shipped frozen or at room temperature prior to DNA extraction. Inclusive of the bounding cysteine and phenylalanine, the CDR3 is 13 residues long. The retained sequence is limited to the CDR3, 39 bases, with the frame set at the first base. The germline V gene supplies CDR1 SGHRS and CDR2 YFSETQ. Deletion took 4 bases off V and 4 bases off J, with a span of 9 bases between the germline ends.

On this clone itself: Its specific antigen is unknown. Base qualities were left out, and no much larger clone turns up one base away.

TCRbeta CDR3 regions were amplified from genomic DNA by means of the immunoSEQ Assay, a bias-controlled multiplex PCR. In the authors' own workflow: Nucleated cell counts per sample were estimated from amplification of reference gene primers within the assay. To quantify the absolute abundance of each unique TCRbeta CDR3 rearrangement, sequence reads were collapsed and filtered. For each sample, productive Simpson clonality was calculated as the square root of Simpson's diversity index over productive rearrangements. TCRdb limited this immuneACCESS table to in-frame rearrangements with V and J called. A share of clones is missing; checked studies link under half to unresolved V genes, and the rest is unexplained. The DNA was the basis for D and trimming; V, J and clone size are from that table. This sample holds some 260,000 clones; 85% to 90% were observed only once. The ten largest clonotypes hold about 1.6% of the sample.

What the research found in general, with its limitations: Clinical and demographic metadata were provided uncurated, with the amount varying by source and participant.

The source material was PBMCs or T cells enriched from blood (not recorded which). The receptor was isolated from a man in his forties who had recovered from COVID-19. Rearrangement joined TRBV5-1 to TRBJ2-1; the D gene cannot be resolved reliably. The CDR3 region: CASSENSYNEQFF. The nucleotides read TGCGCCAGCAGCGAAAACAGTTACAATGAGCAGTTCTTC.